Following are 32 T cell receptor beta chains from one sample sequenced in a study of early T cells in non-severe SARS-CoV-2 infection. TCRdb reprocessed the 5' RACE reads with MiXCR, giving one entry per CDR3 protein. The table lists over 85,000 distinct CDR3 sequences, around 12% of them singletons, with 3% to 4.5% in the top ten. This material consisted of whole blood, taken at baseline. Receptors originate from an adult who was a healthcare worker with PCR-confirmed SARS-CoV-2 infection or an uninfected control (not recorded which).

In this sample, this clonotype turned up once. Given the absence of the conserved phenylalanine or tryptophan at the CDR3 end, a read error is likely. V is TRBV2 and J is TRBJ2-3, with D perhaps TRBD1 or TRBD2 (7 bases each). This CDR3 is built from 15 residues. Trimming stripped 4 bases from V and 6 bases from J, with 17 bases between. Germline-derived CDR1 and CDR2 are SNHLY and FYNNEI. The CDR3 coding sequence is TGTGCCAGCAGTGTGGGAGGGGGCGCGGGCGATACGCAGTATCTT. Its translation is CASSVGGGAGDTQYL.

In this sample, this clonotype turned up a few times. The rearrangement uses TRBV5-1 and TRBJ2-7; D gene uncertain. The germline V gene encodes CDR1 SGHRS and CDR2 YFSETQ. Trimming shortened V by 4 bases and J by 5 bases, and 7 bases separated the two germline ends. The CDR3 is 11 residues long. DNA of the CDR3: TGCGCCAGCAGCAGGGCCCACGAGCAGTACTTC. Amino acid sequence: CASSRAHEQYF.

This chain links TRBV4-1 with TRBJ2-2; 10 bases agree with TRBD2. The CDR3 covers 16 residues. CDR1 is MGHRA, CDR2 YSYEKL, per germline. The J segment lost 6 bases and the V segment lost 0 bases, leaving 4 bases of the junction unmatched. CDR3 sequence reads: CASSQDRSGGAGELFF. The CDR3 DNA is TGCGCCAGCAGCCAAGATCGGAGCGGGGGGGCCGGGGAGCTGTTTTTT.

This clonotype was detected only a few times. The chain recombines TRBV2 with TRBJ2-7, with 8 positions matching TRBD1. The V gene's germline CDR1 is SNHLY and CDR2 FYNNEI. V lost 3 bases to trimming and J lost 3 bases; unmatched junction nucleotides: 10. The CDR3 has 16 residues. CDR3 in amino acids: CASSDPPRGHYYEQYF. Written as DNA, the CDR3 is TGTGCCAGCAGTGACCCCCCCAGGGGGCATTACTACGAGCAGTACTTC.

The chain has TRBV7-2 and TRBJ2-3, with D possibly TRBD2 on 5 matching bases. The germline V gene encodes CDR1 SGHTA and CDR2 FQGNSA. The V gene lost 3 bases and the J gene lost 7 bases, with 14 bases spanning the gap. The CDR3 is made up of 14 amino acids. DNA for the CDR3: TGTGCCAGCAGCTTGGAACTAGGGCTTTATACGCAGTATTTT. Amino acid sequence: CASSLELGLYTQYF.

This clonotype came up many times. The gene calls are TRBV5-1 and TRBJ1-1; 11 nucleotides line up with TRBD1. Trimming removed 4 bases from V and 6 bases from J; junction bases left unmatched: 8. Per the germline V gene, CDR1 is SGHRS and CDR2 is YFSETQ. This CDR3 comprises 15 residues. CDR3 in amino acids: CASSLEPGQGAEAFF. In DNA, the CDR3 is TGCGCCAGCAGCCTAGAACCGGGACAGGGGGCTGAAGCTTTCTTT.

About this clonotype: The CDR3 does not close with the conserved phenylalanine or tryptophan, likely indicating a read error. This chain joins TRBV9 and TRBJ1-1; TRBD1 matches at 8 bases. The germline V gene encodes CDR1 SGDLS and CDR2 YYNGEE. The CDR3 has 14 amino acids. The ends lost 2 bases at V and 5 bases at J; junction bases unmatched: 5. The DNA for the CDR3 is TGTGCCAGCAGCGTCGAACAGGGGGGAACTGAAGCTTTCCTT. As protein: CASSVEQGGTEAFL.

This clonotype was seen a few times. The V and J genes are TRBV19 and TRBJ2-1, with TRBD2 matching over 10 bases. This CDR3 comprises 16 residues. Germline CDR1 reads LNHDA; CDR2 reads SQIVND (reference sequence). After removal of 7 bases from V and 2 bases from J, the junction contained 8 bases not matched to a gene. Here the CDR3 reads CASTTGSGRAYNEQFF. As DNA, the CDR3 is TGTGCCAGTACCACTGGGAGCGGGAGGGCCTACAATGAGCAGTTCTTC.

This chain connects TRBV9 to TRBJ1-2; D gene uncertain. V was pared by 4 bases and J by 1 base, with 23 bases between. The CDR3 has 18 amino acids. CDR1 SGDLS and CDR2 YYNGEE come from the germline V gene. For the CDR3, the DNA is TGTGCCAGCAGCCCACGATCGGGTATCAGTAGTATTAACTATGGCTACACCTTC. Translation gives CASSPRSGISSINYGYTF.

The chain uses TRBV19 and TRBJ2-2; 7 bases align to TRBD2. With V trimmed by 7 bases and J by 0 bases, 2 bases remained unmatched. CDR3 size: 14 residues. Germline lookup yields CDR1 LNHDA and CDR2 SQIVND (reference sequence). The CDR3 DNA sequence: TGTGCCAGTAAGGCGGGAGCGAACACCGGGGAGCTGTTTTTT. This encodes CASKAGANTGELFF.

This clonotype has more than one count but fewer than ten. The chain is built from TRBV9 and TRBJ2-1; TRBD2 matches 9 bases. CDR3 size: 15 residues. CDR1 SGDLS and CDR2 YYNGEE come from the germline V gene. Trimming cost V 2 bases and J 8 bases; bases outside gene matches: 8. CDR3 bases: TGTGCCAGCAGCGTTAGCGGGAGCTCTAGGGATGAGCAGTTCTTC. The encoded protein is CASSVSGSSRDEQFF.

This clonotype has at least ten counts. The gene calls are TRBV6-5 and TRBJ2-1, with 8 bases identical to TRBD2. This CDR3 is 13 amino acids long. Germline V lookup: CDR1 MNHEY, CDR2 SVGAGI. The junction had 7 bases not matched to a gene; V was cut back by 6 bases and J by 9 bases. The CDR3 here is CASSPGGPSEQFF. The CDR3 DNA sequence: TGTGCCAGCAGCCCGGGAGGGCCAAGTGAGCAGTTCTTC.

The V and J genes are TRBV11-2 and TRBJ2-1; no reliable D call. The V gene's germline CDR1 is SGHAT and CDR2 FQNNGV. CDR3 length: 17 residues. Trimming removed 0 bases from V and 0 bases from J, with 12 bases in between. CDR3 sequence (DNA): TGTGCCAGCAGCTTAGAATTAGGGCTCAGCTCCTACAATGAGCAGTTCTTC. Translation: CASSLELGLSSYNEQFF.

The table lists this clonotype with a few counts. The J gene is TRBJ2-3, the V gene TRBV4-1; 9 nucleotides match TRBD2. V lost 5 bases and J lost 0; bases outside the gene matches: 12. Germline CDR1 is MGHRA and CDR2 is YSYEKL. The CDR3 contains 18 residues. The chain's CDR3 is CASSDGLAGVRSTDTQYF. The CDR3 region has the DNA TGCGCCAGCAGCGACGGTTTAGCGGGAGTTCGGAGCACAGATACGCAGTATTTT.

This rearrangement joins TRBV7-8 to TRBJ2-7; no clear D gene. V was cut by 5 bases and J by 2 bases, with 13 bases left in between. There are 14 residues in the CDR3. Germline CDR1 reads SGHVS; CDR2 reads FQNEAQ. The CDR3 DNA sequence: TGTGCCAGCAGCCCGAACGGCCAGGCCTACGAGCAGTACTTC. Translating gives CASSPNGQAYEQYF.

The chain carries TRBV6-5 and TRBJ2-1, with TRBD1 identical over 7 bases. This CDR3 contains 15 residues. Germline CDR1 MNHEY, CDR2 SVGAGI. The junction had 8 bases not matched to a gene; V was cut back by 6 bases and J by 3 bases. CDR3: CASSPNRDSYNEQFF. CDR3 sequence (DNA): TGTGCCAGCAGCCCAAATCGGGACAGCTACAATGAGCAGTTCTTC.

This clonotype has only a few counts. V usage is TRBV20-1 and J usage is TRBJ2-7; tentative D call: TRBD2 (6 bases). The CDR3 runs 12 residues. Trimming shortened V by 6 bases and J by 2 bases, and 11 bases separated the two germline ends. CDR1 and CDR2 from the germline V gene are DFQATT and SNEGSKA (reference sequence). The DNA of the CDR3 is TGCAGTGCGACGGGACTCGCCTACGAGCAGTACTTC. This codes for CSATGLAYEQYF.

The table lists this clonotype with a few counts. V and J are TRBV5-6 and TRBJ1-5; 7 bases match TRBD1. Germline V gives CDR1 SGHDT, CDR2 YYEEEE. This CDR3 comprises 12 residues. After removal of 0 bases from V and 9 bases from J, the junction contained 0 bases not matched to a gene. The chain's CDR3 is CASSLGQGPQHF. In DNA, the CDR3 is TGTGCCAGCAGCTTGGGACAGGGGCCCCAGCATTTT. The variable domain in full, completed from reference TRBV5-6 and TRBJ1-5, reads DAGVTQSPTHLIKTRGQQVTLRCSPKSGHDTVSWYQQALGQGPQFIFQYYEEEERQRGNFPDRFSGHQFPNYSSELNVNALLLGDSALYLCASSLGQGPQHFGDGTRLSIL.

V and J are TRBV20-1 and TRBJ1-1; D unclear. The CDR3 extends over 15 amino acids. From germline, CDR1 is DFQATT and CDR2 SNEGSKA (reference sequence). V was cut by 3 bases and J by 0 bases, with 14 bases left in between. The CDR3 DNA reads TGCAGTGCTAGGTTCCCCCACAGACTGAACACTGAAGCTTTCTTT. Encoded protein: CSARFPHRLNTEAFF.

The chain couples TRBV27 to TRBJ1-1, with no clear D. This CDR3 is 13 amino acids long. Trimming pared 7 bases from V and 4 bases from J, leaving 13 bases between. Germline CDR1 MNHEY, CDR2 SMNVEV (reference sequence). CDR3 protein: CASMKAQSTEAFF. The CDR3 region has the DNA TGTGCCAGCATGAAGGCCCAGAGCACTGAAGCTTTCTTT.

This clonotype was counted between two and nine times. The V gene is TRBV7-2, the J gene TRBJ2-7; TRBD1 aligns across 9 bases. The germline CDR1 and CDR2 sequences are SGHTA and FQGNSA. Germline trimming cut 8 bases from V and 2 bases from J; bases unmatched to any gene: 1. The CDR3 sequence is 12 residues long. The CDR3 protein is CASGTGPYEQYF. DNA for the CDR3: TGTGCCAGCGGGACAGGGCCCTACGAGCAGTACTTC.

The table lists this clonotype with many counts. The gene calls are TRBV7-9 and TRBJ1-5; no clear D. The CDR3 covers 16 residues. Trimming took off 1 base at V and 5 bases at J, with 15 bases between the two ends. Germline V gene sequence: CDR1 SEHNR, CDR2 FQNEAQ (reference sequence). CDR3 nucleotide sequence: TGTGCCAGCAGCTTAGGCGCCGGGAACAGCTATCAGCCCCAGCATTTT. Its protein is CASSLGAGNSYQPQHF.

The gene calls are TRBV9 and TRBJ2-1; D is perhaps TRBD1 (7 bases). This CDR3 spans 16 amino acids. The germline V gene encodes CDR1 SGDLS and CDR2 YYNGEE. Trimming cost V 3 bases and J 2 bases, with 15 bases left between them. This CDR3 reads CASSAPRRGPYNEQFF. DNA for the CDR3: TGTGCCAGCAGCGCGCCACGGAGGGGGCCCTACAATGAGCAGTTCTTC. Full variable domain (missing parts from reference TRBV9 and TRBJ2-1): DSGVTQTPKHLITATGQRVTLRCSPRSGDLSVYWYQQSLDQGLQFLIQYYNGEERAKGNILERFSAQQFPDLHSELNLSSLELGDSALYFCASSAPRRGPYNEQFFGPGTRLTVL.

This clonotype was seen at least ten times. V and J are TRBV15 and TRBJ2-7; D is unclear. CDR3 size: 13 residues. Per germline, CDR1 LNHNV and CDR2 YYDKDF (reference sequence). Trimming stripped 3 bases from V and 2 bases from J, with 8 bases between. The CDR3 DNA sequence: TGTGCCACCAGCAGGGCTTTAACCTACGAGCAGTACTTC. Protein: CATSRALTYEQYF.

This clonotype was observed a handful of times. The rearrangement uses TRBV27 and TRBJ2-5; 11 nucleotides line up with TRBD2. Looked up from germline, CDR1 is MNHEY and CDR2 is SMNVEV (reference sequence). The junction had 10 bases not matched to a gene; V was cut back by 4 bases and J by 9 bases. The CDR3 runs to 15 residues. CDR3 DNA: TGTGCCAGCAGTTCTACGACTAGCGGGATTCGTTCCCAGTACTTC. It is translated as CASSSTTSGIRSQYF.

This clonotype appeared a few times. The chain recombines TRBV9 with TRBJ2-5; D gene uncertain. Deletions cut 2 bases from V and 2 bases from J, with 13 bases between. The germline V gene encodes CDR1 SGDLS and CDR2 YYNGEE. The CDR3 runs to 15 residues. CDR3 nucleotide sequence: TGTGCCAGCAGCGTCATAGCTGGAAGACAAGAGACCCAGTACTTC. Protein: CASSVIAGRQETQYF.

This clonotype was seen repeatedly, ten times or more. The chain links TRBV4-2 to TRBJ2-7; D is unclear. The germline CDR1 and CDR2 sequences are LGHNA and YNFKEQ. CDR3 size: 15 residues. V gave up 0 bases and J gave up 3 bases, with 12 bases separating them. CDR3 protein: CASSQDPWASYEQYF. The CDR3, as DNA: TGTGCCAGCAGCCAAGATCCCTGGGCTAGCTACGAGCAGTACTTC.

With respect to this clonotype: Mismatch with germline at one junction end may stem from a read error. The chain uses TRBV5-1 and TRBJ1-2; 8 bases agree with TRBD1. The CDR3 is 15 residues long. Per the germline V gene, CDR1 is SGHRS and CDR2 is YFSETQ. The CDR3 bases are TGCGCCAGCAGCTTGCCCTCGACAGGGGACTACGGCTACACCTTC. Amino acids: CASSLPSTGDYGYTF.

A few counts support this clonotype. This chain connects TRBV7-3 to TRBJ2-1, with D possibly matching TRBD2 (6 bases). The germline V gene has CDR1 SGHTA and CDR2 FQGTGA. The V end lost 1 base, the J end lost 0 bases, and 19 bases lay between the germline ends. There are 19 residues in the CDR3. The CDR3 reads CASSLKGLLAVNSYNEQFF. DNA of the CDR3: TGTGCCAGCAGCTTAAAGGGGCTTTTAGCGGTAAACTCCTACAATGAGCAGTTCTTC.

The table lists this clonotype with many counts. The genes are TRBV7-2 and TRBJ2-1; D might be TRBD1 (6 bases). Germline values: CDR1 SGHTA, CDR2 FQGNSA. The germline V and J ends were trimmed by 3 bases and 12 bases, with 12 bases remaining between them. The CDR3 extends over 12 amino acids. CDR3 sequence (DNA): TGTGCCAGCAGCTTGGTCAGGGGTTTGCAGTTCTTC. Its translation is CASSLVRGLQFF. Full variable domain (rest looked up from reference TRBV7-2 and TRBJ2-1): GAGVSQSPSNKVTEKGKDVELRCDPISGHTALYWYRQSLGQGLEFLIYFQGNSAPDKSGLPSDRFSAERTGGSVSTLTIQRTQQEDSAVYLCASSLVRGLQFFGPGTRLTVL.

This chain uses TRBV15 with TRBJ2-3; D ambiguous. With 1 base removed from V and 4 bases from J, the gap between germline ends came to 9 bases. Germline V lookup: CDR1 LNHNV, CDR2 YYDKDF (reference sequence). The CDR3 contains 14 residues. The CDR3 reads CATSRGLGPDTQYF. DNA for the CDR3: TGTGCCACCAGCAGAGGATTAGGGCCAGATACGCAGTATTTT. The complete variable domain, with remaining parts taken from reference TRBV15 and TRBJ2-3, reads DAMVIQNPRYQVTQFGKPVTLSCSQTLNHNVMYWYQQKSSQAPKLLFHYYDKDFNNEADTPDNFQSRRPNTSFCFLDIRSPGLGDTAMYLCATSRGLGPDTQYFGPGTRLTVL.

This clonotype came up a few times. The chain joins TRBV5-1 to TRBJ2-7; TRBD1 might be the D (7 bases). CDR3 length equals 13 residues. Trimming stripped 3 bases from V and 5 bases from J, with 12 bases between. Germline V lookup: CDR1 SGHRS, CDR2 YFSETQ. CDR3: CASSYGGGNEQYF. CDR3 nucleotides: TGCGCCAGCAGCTACGGAGGGGGCAACGAGCAGTACTTC.